The rows below give T cell receptor beta chains drawn from one sample of a study of T cell clones after liver transplantation. The assay was immunoSEQ multiplex PCR, and TCRdb's table has in-frame clones only and misses some. The sample has about 7,900 clones, about 80% seen once. The sample in question was CD8+ T cells from blood, obtained before liver transplant. These receptors all come from a human donor who received a liver transplant. CDR3s include the opening cysteine and the closing phenylalanine or tryptophan.

CDR3aa | j_gene | v_gene
CASSYSGLSYEQYF | TRBJ2-7 | TRBV6-5
CASSLGRRDTGTDTQYF | TRBJ2-3 | TRBV13
CASSSGGRTYEQYF | TRBJ2-7 | TRBV27
CASSRDRYNEQFF | TRBJ2-1 | TRBV7-3
CASSDLARVVQDEQFF | TRBJ2-1 | TRBV10-2
CASSPLSAGTDTQYF | TRBJ2-3 | TRBV18
CAASLAGDYNEQFF | TRBJ2-1 | TRBV27
CASSLYTGRDEQYF | TRBJ2-7 | TRBV27
CASSLEGGTGGNVEEKLFF | TRBJ1-4 | TRBV28
CASSDSMASGADTQYF | TRBJ2-3 | TRBV6-4
CASSRGQGLYEQYF | TRBJ2-7 | TRBV5-1
CASSQTRGLLDEQYF | TRBJ2-7 | TRBV4-2
CASSSGTGGGEQYF | TRBJ2-7 | TRBV5-4
CASSDSGTSTDTQYF | TRBJ2-3 | TRBV6-4